This T cell receptor beta chain was observed in a study of blood T cell repertoires in COVID-19. Study-level background: T cells, B-cell-depleted T cells, or PBMCs supplied cDNA or gDNA.

CDR1 is MGHRA, CDR2 YSYEKL, per germline. Trimming cost V 0 bases and J 4 bases; bases outside gene matches: 2. The CDR3 contains 14 residues. Followed over time, Seattle patients had been enrolled while infection was active. Profiled with immunoSEQ multiplex PCR; TCRdb holds only in-frame clones, not every one. The sample has more than 300,000 clones; around 87% are singletons. V and J are TRBV4-1 and TRBJ1-2, with TRBD1 identical over 7 bases. Material for sequencing was peripheral blood. This TCR derives from a woman aged 30 to 39 with COVID-19, enrolled during active disease. Here the CDR3 DNA reads TGCGCCAGCAGCCAAGAAGGGACAGCCTATGGCTACACCTTC. Amino acid sequence: CASSQEGTAYGYTF.